The 3 T cell receptor beta chains below come from one sample, sequenced in a study of blood T cell repertoires in COVID-19. Sequencing used immunoSEQ multiplex PCR; TCRdb keeps in-frame clones, though not all of them. The sample lists some 200,000 clones; approximately 87% were seen once. Specimen: peripheral blood. The receptors here all came from a woman in her late teens or twenties who had recovered from COVID-19.

The V gene is TRBV18, the J gene TRBJ2-3; 8 bases map to TRBD1. The V gene end was trimmed by 4 bases and the J gene end by 0 bases; junction bases not matched to a gene: 0. Germline loops: CDR1 KGHSH, CDR2 LQKENI. This CDR3 has 14 amino acids. CDR3 coding DNA: TGTGCCAGCTCACGGACAGGGAGCACAGATACGCAGTATTTT. Its protein is CASSRTGSTDTQYF.

The gene calls are TRBV18 and TRBJ2-5; 9 bases fit TRBD1. The CDR3 covers 13 residues. Germline CDR1 reads KGHSH; CDR2 reads LQKENI. V lost 4 bases and J lost 3; bases outside the gene matches: 0. CDR3 in amino acids: CASSRDREETQYF. CDR3 in DNA: TGTGCCAGCTCACGGGACAGGGAAGAGACCCAGTACTTC.

This clone was picked up one time. The chain joins TRBV11-2 to TRBJ2-1; the D gene is possibly TRBD2 (6 bases). This CDR3 is built from 14 residues. The germline gives CDR1 SGHAT, CDR2 FQNNGV. V lost 3 bases and J 1 base, leaving 7 bases between the germline ends. CDR3 in DNA: TGTGCCAGCAGCTTGGGGACTTCCTACAATGAGCAGTTCTTC. As protein: CASSLGTSYNEQFF.